This is a list of T cell receptor beta chains from one sample in a study of T cells in Graves' hyperthyroidism and ophthalmopathy. MiXCR, run by TCRdb on the multiplex PCR reads, gives a single entry per CDR3 protein. This sample has approximately 600,000 distinct CDR3 sequences, with less than 25% found just once. Source material: blood. Source of these receptors: a man aged 30 to 45 with Graves' ophthalmopathy. Each CDR3 is given with its conserved first and last residue. A D gene is named only where the DNA matches it firmly. Clone sizes are given selectively: once, few, many, or a class where the clone is expanded.

d_gene	len	abundance	v_gene	j_gene	CDR3nt	CDR3aa
TRBD2	14	NA	TRBV27	TRBJ2-7	TGTGCCAGCGGAACTAGCGGGATTCCCTACGAGCAGTACTTC	CASGTSGIPYEQYF
TRBD2	16	NA	TRBV19	TRBJ2-2	TGTGCCAGTAGTATAGGACTAGCGGGGCACACCGGGGAGCTGTTTTTT	CASSIGLAGHTGELFF
NA	14	NA	TRBV20-1	TRBJ2-3	TGCAGTGCCACGGGTGCGGGAAACACAGATACGCAGTATTTT	CSATGAGNTDTQYF
TRBD2	16	NA	TRBV5-1	TRBJ2-3	TGCGCCAGCAGCTTGGGGACTAGCGGGACAACAGATACGCGGTATTTT	CASSLGTSGTTDTRYF
NA	14	NA	TRBV5-6	TRBJ1-1	TGTGCCAGCAGCCTGGACAGCTCCCTCACTGAAGCTTTCTTT	CASSLDSSLTEAFF
NA	13	many	TRBV7-9	TRBJ2-1	TGTGCCAGCAGCAAACTAGCAATCAATGAGCAGTTCTTC	CASSKLAINEQFF
NA	11	NA	TRBV4-1	TRBJ2-1	TGCGCCAGCAGCCAAGATAGGGAGTCGTTCTTC	CASSQDRESFF
TRBD1	15	few	TRBV7-9	TRBJ2-4	TGTGCCAGCAGCGACAGACAGGGAGAAAAAAACATTCAGTACTTC	CASSDRQGEKNIQYF
NA	16	NA	TRBV9	TRBJ2-1	TGTGCCAGCAGTGCCATGGGGAAGGGGTTCTACAATGAGCAGTTCTTC	CASSAMGKGFYNEQFF
NA	14	many	TRBV2	TRBJ2-5	TGTGCCAGCAGCGGGGTAGGGGGGGCAGAGACCCAGTACTTC	CASSGVGGAETQYF
NA	13	many	TRBV28	TRBJ1-2	TGTGCCAGCAGTACAGGGTCTAACTATGGCTACACCTTC	CASSTGSNYGYTF
TRBD1	19	few	TRBV5-6	TRBJ1-4	TGTGCCAGCAGCTTGGAACCGGTCCGTAACAGGGGGCGGGATGAAAAACTGTTTTTT	CASSLEPVRNRGRDEKLFF
TRBD2	14	once	TRBV12-3/TRBV12-4	TRBJ2-1	TGTGCCAGCAGCCGGACTAGCGGGAGCCCGGATCAGTTCTTC	CASSRTSGSPDQFF
NA	16	many	TRBV7-9	TRBJ2-3	TGTGCCAGCAGCTCCTCGGAAGAGTCTAGCACAGATACGCAGTATTTT	CASSSSEESSTDTQYF
NA	15	many	TRBV7-2	TRBJ1-5	TGTGCCAGCAGCGAGCGACCGTTTAGCAATCAGCCCCAGCATTTT	CASSERPFSNQPQHF